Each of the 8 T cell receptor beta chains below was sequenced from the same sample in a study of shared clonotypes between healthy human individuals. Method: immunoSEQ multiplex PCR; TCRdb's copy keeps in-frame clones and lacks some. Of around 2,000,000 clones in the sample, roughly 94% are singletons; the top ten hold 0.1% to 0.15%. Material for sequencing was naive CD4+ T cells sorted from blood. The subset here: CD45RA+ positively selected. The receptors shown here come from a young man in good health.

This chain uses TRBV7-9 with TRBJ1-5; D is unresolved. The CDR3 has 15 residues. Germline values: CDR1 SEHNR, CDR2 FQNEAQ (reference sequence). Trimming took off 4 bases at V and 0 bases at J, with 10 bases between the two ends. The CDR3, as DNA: TGTGCCAGCAGCTCCCTTGGGAATAGCAATCAGCCCCAGCATTTT. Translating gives CASSSLGNSNQPQHF.

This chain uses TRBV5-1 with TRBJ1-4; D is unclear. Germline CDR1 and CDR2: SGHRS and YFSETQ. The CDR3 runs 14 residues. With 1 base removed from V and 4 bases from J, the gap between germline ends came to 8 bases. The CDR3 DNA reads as TGCGCCAGCAGCTTGAGCCAGCTTAATGAAAAACTGTTTTTT. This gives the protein CASSLSQLNEKLFF.

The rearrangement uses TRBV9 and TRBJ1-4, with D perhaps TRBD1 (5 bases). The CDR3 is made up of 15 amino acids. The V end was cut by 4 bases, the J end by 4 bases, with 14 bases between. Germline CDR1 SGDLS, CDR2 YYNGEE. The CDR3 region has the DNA TGTGCCAGCAGCCCTTGGCAGGGCCTTAATGAAAAACTGTTTTTT. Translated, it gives CASSPWQGLNEKLFF.

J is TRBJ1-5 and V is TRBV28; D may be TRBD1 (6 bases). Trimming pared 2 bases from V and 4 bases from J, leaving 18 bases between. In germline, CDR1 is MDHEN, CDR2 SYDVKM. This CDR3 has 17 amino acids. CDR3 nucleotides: TGTGCCAGCAGTTTAGACGCCCTAGGGGGGGGAAATCAGCCCCAGCATTTT. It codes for CASSLDALGGGNQPQHF.

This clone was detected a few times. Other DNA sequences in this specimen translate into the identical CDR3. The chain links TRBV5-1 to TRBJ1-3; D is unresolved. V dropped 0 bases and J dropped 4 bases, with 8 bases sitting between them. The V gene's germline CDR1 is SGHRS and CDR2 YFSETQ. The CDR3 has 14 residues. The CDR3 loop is CASSLEGSGNTIYF. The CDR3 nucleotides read TGCGCCAGCAGCTTGGAAGGGTCAGGAAACACCATATATTTT.

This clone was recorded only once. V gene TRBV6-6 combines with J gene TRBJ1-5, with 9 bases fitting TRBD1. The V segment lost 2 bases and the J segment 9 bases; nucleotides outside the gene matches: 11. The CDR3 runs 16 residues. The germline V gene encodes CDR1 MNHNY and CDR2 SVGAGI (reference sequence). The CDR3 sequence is CASSYDGDRVARPQHF. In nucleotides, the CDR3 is TGTGCCAGCAGTTACGACGGGGACAGGGTGGCCCGGCCCCAGCATTTT.

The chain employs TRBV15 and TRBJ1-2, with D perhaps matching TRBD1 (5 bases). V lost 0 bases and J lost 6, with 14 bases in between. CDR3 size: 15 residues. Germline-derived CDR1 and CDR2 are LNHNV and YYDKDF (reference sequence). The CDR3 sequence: CATSRDSSGTNGYTF. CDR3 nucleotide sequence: TGTGCCACCAGCAGAGATTCTTCCGGGACCAATGGCTACACCTTC.

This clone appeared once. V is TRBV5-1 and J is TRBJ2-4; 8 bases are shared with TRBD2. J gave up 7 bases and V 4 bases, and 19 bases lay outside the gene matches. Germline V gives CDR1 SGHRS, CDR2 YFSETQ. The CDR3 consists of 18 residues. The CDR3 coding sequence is TGCGCCAGCAGCCCCCCCTTAGCGGGGAGTTTAGCTCGGAACATTCAGTACTTC. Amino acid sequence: CASSPPLAGSLARNIQYF.